The 10 T cell receptor beta chains given below trace back to one sample, sequenced in a study of cytomegalovirus exposure and HLA in healthy donors. Profiled with immunoSEQ multiplex PCR; TCRdb holds only in-frame clones, not every one. Among 65,000 to 75,000 clones listed, around 94% were seen once. Specimen: PBMCs. These receptors originate from a woman younger than 30 in good health and CMV-seropositive.

The table lists this clone with a count of one. The V gene is TRBV27, the J gene TRBJ2-5; 10 bases are shared with TRBD2. This CDR3 spans 13 amino acids. Looked up from germline, CDR1 is MNHEY and CDR2 is SMNVEV (reference sequence). J gave up 4 bases and V 7 bases, and 3 bases lay outside the gene matches. CDR3 sequence reads: CASNPSGRETQYF. CDR3 sequence (DNA): TGTGCCAGCAATCCTAGCGGGAGAGAGACCCAGTACTTC.

The chain combines TRBV7-2 with TRBJ1-6; D may be TRBD1 (6 bases). The length of the CDR3 is 17 residues. CDR1 and CDR2 (germline): SGHTA, FQGNSA. Trimming took off 6 bases at V and 14 bases at J, with 29 bases between the two ends. The CDR3 nucleotides read TGTGCCAGCAGTCCAGCGGGGGTGCGGCAGGGGAATAAGGCCCTCCACTTT. It codes for CASSPAGVRQGNKALHF.

V usage is TRBV11-2 and J usage is TRBJ2-5; D perhaps matches TRBD1 (5 bases). The germline V gene has CDR1 SGHAT and CDR2 FQNNGV. The CDR3 spans 13 residues. Trimming cost V 7 bases and J 5 bases, with 14 bases left between them. The CDR3 protein is CASTSSRVETQYF. CDR3 coding DNA: TGTGCCAGCACCTCGTCCAGGGTGGAGACCCAGTACTTC.

The J gene is TRBJ1-2, the V gene TRBV6-5; D is undetermined. Germline lookup yields CDR1 MNHEY and CDR2 SVGAGI. The CDR3 loop spans 14 amino acids. V dropped 6 bases and J dropped 5 bases, with 16 bases sitting between them. The CDR3 sequence: CASSPQTRPYGYTF. The CDR3 region has the DNA TGTGCCAGCAGCCCACAGACACGTCCGTATGGCTACACCTTC.

The rearrangement joins TRBV15 to TRBJ1-3; D unclear. The CDR3 sequence is 12 residues long. Trimming removed 1 base at V and 8 bases at J, with 6 bases between. CDR1 and CDR2 from the germline V gene are LNHNV and YYDKDF (reference sequence). The CDR3 here is CATSRGRDTIYF. Here the CDR3 DNA reads TGTGCCACCAGCAGAGGGAGAGACACCATATATTTT. The full variable domain, in which reference TRBV15 and TRBJ1-3 provide the parts outside the CDR3, is DAMVIQNPRYQVTQFGKPVTLSCSQTLNHNVMYWYQQKSSQAPKLLFHYYDKDFNNEADTPDNFQSRRPNTSFCFLDIRSPGLGDTAMYLCATSRGRDTIYFGEGSWLTVV.

The chain has TRBV27 and TRBJ2-5, with a tentative D call TRBD2 (5 bases). In germline, CDR1 is MNHEY, CDR2 SMNVEV (reference sequence). The V end was cut by 0 bases, the J end by 2 bases, with 7 bases between. This CDR3 is 14 amino acids long. CDR3 in amino acids: CASSLSGSQETQYF. The CDR3 coding sequence is TGTGCCAGCAGTTTATCGGGGAGTCAAGAGACCCAGTACTTC.

This clone was seen just once. V is TRBV12-2 and J is TRBJ2-7; the table gives TRBD1 as D, unverified against the DNA. TRBV12-2 is shown as a pseudogene. The CDR3 consists of 17 residues. This chain's CDR3 is CASRSKAEGTGNDEQYF. The CDR3 DNA sequence: TGTGCAAGTCGCTCCAAAGCGGAGGGGACAGGGAACGACGAGCAGTACTTC.

The CDR3 reads CASSVEGVNTEAFF. The CDR3 DNA sequence: TGTGCCAGCAGCGTAGAGGGGGTGAACACTGAAGCTTTCTTT. The chain is built from TRBV9 and TRBJ1-1; D might be TRBD1 (6 bases). The V gene lost 0 bases and the J gene lost 0 bases, with 6 bases spanning the gap. Germline values: CDR1 SGDLS, CDR2 YYNGEE. This CDR3 is built from 14 residues. Full variable domain (outside the CDR3, taken from reference TRBV9 and TRBJ1-1): DSGVTQTPKHLITATGQRVTLRCSPRSGDLSVYWYQQSLDQGLQFLIQYYNGEERAKGNILERFSAQQFPDLHSELNLSSLELGDSALYFCASSVEGVNTEAFFGQGTRLTVV.

V and J are TRBV12-5 and TRBJ1-5; D is unresolved. This CDR3 contains 14 residues. V was trimmed by 2 bases and J by 7 bases, leaving 12 bases between them. Germline V CDR1 and CDR2: LGHNT, FRNRAP. The DNA of the CDR3 is TGTGCTAGTGGTTTGTCCGGGGAGTACCAGCCCCAGCATTTT. Residues: CASGLSGEYQPQHF.

This chain uses TRBV11-2 with TRBJ2-1; 8 positions match TRBD1. The CDR3 is 15 residues long. Germline CDR1 reads SGHAT; CDR2 reads FQNNGV. V lost 5 bases, J lost 4 bases, and 7 bases stayed unmatched. CDR3 sequence: CASSPRTGNYNEQFF. The CDR3 DNA follows: TGTGCCAGCAGCCCAAGGACAGGGAATTACAATGAGCAGTTCTTC.